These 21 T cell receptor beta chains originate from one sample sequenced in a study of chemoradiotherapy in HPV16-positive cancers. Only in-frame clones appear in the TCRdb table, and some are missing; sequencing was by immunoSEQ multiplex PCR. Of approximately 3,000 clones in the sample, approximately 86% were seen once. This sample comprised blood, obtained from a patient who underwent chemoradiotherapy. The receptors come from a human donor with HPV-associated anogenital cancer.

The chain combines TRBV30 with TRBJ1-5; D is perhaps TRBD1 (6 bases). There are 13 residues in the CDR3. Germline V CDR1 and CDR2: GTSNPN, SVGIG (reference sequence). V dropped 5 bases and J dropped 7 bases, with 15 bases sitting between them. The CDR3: CAWGTGSRQPQHF. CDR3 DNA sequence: TGTGCCTGGGGCACAGGGTCGAGGCAGCCCCAGCATTTT.

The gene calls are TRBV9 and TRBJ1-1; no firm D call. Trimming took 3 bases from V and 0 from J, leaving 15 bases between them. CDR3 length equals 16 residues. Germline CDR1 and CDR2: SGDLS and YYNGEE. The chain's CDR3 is CASSDGRNTLNTEAFF. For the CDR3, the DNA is TGTGCCAGCAGCGACGGACGTAACACCCTGAACACTGAAGCTTTCTTT.

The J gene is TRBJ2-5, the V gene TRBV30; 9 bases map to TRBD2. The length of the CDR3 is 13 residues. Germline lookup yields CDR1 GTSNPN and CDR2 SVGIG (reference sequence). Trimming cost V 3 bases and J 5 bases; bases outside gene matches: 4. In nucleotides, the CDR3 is TGTGCCTGGAGGGCTAGCGGGGACGAGACCCAGTACTTC. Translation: CAWRASGDETQYF.

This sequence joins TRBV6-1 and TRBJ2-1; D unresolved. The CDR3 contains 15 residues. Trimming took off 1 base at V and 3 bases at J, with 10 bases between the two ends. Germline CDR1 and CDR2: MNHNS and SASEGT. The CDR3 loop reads CASSEGSSDYNEQFF. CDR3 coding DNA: TGTGCCAGCAGTGAAGGCTCGTCCGACTACAATGAGCAGTTCTTC.

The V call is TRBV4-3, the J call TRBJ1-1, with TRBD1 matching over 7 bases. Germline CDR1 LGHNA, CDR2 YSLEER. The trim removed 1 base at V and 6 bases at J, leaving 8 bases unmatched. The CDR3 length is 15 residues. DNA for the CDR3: TGCGCCAGCAGCCAAGGAGGACAGGCCGGGGCTGAAGCTTTCTTT. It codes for CASSQGGQAGAEAFF.

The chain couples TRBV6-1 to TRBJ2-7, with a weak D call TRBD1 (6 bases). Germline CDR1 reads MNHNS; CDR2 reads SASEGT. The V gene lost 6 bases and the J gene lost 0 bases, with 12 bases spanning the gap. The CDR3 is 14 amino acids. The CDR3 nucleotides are TGTGCCAGCAGCGTGACAGGAAGCTCCTACGAGCAGTACGTC. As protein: CASSVTGSSYEQYV.

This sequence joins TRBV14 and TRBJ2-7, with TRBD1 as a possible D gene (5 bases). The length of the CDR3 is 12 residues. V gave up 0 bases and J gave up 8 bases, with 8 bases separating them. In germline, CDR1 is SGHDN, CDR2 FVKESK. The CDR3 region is CASSQDRVKQYF. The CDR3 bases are TGTGCCAGCAGCCAAGACAGGGTAAAGCAGTACTTC.

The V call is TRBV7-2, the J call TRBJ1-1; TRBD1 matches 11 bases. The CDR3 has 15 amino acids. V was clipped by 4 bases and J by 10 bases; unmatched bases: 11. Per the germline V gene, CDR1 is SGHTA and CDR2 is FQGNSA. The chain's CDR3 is CASSSIRTGGARAFF. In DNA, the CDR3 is TGTGCCAGCAGCTCCATTAGGACAGGGGGCGCGAGAGCTTTCTTT.

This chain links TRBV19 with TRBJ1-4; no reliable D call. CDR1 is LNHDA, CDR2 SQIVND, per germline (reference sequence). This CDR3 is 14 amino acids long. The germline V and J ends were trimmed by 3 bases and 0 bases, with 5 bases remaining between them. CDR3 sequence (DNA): TGTGCCAGTAGTATCACCGCAACTAATGAAAAACTGTTTTTT. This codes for CASSITATNEKLFF.

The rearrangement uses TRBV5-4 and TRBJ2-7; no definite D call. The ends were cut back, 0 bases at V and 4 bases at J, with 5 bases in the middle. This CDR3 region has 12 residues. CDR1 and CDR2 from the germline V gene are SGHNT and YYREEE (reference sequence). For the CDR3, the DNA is TGTGCCAGCAGCTTGGAACTTTACGAGCAGTACTTC. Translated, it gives CASSLELYEQYF.

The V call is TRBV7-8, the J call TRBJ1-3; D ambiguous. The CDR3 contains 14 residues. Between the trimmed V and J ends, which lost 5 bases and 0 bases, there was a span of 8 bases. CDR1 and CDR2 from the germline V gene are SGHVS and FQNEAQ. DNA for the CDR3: TGTGCCAGCAGCGGTACAAGCTCTGGAAACACCATATATTTT. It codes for CASSGTSSGNTIYF.

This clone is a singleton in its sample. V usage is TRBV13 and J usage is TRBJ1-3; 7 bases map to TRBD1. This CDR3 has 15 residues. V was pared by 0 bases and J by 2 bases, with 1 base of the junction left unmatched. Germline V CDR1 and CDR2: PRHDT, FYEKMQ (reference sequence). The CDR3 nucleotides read TGTGCCAGCAGCTTAGGCAGGGGGGCTGGAAACACCATATATTTT. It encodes CASSLGRGAGNTIYF.

The CDR3 DNA follows: TGTGCCAGCAGAAGAGACAGGGGCGCCTACGAGCAGTACTTC. Protein sequence: CASRRDRGAYEQYF. V and J are TRBV6-5 and TRBJ2-7; 8 bases fit TRBD1. The CDR3 covers 14 residues. Losses at the gene ends were 6 bases for V and 2 bases for J; bases not matched to a gene: 6. CDR1 and CDR2 from the germline V gene are MNHEY and SVGAGI.

The CDR3 here is CASSQGGGTEAFF. The CDR3 coding sequence is TGTGCCAGCAGTCAGGGAGGAGGCACTGAAGCTTTCTTT. The rearrangement uses TRBV27 and TRBJ1-1, with a possible D match to TRBD1 (5 bases). Trimming stripped 5 bases from V and 4 bases from J, with 11 bases between. The CDR3 loop spans 13 amino acids. The germline V gene has CDR1 MNHEY and CDR2 SMNVEV (reference sequence).

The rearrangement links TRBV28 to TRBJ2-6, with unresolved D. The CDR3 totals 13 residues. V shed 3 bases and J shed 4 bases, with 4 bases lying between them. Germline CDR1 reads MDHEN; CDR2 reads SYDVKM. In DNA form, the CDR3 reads TGTGCCAGCAGTTTCTCCGGGGCCAACGTCCTGACTTTC. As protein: CASSFSGANVLTF.

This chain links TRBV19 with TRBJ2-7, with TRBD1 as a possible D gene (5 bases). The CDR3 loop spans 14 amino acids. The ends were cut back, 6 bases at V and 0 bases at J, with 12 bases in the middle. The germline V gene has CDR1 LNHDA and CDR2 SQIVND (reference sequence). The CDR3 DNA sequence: TGTGCCAGTAGCTTACCCAGGGTCTCCTACGAGCAGTACGTC. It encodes CASSLPRVSYEQYV.

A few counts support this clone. The CDR3 DNA follows: TGTGCCAGTTCCGGGACGGGGAATGGAAACACCATATATTTT. Residues: CASSGTGNGNTIYF. The chain couples TRBV19 to TRBJ1-3; D perhaps matches TRBD1 (5 bases). The germline V gene has CDR1 LNHDA and CDR2 SQIVND (reference sequence). Trimming took 8 bases from V and 3 from J, leaving 14 bases between them. This CDR3 has 14 residues.

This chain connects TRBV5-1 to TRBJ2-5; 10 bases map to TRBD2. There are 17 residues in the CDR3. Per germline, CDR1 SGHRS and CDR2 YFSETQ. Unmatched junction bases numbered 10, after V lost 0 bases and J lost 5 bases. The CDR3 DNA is TGCGCCAGCAGCTTGGGGCTAGCGGGGGCCGGTGGGGAGACCCAGTACTTC. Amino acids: CASSLGLAGAGGETQYF.

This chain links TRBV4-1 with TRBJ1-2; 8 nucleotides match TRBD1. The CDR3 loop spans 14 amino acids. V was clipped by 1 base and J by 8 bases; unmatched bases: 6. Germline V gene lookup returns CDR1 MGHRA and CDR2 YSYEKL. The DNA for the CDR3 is TGCGCCAGCAGCCAAGGAAACAGGGGGGTCGGCTACACCTTC. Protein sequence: CASSQGNRGVGYTF.

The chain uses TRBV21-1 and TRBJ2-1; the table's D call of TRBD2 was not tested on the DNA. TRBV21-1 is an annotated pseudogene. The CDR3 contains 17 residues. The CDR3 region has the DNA TGTGCCAGCAGCAGACCTGAACTAGCGGCCTCCTACAATGAGCAGTTCTTC. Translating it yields CASSRPELAASYNEQFF.

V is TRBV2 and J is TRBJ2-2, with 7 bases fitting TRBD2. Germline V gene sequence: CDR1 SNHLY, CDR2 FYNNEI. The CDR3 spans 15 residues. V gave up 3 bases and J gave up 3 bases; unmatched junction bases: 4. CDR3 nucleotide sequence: TGTGCCAGCAGTGATCCGGGGGGATACACCGGGGAGCTGTTTTTT. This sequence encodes CASSDPGGYTGELFF.